The T cell receptor (beta chain) described here comes from a study of cytomegalovirus exposure and HLA in healthy donors. The donors comprised healthy bone marrow donors. A note on this clone: Its antigen is unknown.

Findings and caveats of the study: There was a cluster of highly shared sequence variants that was likely a sequencing artifact. Near-uniform donor sequencing depth was presumed by presence/absence analyses.

60 Vbeta and 13 Jbeta primers were used in PCR. Authors' methods: Per a later analysis, the number of unique TCR beta chains was some 75 million, of which around 9.9 million were shared. Only in-frame clones appear in the TCRdb table, and some are missing; sequencing was by immunoSEQ multiplex PCR. The DNA was the basis for D and trimming; V, J and clone size are from that table. The profile shows roughly 200,000 clones, about 70% of them singletons. The germline V gene has CDR1 MGHDK and CDR2 SYGVNS. The CDR3 extends over 13 amino acids. V was cut by 1 base and J by 1 base, with 4 bases left in between.

Sequencing input: PBMCs. The chain carries TRBV25-1 and TRBJ1-1; D is undetermined. The clonotype was recovered from a man aged 35 to 55 in good health and CMV-seropositive. CDR3 sequence: CASSESGNTEAFF. DNA for the CDR3: TGTGCCAGCAGTGAATCCGGGAACACTGAAGCTTTCTTT.